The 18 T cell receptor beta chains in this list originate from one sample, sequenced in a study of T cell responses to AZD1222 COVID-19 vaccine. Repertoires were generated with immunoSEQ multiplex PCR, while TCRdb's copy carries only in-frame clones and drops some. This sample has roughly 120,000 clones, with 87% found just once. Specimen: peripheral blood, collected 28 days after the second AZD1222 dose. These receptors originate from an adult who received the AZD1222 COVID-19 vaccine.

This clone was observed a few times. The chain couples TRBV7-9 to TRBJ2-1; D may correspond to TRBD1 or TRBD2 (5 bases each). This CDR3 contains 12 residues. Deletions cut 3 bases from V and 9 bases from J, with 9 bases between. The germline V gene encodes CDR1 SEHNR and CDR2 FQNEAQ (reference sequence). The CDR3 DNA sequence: TGTGCCAGCAGCTTGTGGGGGAGTGAGCAGTTCTTC. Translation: CASSLWGSEQFF.

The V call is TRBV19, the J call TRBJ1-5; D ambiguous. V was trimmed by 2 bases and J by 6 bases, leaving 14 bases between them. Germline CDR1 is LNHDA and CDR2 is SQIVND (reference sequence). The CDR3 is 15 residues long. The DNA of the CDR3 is TGTGCCAGTAGTATAACGTTTGGGGTGGGTCAGCCCCAGCATTTT. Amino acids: CASSITFGVGQPQHF.

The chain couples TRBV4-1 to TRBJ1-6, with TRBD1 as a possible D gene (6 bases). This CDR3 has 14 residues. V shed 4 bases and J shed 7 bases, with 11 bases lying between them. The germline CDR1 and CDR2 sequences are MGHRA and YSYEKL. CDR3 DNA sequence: TGCGCCAGCAGCCCCAGGGGAGAAAATTCACCCCTCCACTTT. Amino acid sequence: CASSPRGENSPLHF.

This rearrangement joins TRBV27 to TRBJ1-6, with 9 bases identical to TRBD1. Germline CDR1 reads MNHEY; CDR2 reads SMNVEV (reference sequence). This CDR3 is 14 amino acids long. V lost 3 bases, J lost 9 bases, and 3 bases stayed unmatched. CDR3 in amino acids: CASSFTGGISPLHF. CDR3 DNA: TGTGCCAGCAGTTTCACAGGGGGCATTTCACCCCTCCACTTT.

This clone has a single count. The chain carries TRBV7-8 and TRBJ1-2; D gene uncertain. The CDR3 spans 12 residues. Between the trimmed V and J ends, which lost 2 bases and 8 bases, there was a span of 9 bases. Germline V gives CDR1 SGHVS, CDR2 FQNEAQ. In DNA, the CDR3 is TGTGCCAGCAGCTTAAATTGGGAAGGCTACACCTTC. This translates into CASSLNWEGYTF.

CDR3 DNA sequence: TGTGCCAGCAGCTCGGAAGTTCAGCCCCAGCATTTT. Amino acid sequence: CASSSEVQPQHF. This chain uses TRBV7-9 with TRBJ1-5; D is undetermined. The CDR3 sequence is 12 residues long. V was pared by 4 bases and J by 6 bases, with 7 bases between. Germline values: CDR1 SEHNR, CDR2 FQNEAQ (reference sequence).

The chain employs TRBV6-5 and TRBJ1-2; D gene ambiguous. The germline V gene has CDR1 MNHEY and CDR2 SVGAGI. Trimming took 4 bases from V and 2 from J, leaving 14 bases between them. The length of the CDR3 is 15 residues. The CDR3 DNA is TGTGCCAGCAGTTTCCTCCTTATGAGGAACTATGGCTACACCTTC. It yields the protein CASSFLLMRNYGYTF.

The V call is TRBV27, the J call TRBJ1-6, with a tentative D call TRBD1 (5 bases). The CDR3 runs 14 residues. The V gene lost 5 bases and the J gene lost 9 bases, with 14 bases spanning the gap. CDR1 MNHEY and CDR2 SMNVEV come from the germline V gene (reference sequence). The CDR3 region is CASSAQGRVSPLHF. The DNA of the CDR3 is TGTGCCAGCAGTGCGCAGGGCCGGGTTTCACCCCTCCACTTT.

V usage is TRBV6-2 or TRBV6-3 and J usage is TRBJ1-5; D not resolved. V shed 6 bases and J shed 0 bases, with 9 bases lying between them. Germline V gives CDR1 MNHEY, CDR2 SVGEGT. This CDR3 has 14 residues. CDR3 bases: TGTGCCAGCAGCCGAGTTAATAGCAATCAGCCCCAGCATTTT. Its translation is CASSRVNSNQPQHF.

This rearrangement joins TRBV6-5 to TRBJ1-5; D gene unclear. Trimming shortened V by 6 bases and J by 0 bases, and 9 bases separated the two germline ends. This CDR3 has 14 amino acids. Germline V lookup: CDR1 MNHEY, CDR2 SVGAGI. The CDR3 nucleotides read TGTGCCAGCAGCTCCACTTATAGCAATCAGCCCCAGCATTTT. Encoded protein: CASSSTYSNQPQHF.

The DNA for the CDR3 is TGTGCCAGCAGCTCCTCTCCGGGACAGAAAACGAACACCGGGGAGCTGTTTTTT. It specifies CASSSSPGQKTNTGELFF. J is TRBJ2-2 and V is TRBV7-9, with TRBD1 matching 7 bases. The CDR3 runs to 18 residues. The germline CDR1 and CDR2 sequences are SEHNR and FQNEAQ (reference sequence). J gave up 0 bases and V 4 bases, and 11 bases lay outside the gene matches.

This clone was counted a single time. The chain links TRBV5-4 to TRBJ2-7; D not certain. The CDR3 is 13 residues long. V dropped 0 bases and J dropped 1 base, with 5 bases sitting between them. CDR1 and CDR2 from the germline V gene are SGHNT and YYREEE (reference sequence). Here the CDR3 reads CASSLGVSYEQYF. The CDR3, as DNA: TGTGCCAGCAGCTTGGGGGTTTCCTACGAGCAGTACTTC.

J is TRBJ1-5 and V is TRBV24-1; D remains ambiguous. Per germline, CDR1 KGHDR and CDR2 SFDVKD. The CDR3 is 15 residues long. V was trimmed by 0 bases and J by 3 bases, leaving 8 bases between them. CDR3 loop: CATSDLRGNNQPQHF. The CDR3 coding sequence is TGTGCCACCAGTGATTTGCGGGGTAACAATCAGCCCCAGCATTTT.

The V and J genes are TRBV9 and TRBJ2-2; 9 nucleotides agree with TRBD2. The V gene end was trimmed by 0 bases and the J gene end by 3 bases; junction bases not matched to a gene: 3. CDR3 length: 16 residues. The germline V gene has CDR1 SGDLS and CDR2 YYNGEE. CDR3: CASSVAASGDTGELFF. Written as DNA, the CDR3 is TGTGCCAGCAGCGTAGCGGCTAGCGGGGACACCGGGGAGCTGTTTTTT.

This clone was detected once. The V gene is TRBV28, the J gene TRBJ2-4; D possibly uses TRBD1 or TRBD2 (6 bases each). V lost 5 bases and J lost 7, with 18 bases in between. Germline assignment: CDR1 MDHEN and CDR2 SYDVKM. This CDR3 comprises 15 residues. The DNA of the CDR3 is TGTGCCAGCAGTCGGGCCTCTTGGGGGGCCAACATTCAGTACTTC. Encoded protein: CASSRASWGANIQYF.

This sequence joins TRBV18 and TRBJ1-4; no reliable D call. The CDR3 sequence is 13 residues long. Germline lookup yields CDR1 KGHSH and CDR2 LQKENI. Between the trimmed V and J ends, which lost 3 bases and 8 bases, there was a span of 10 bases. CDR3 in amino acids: CASSPAVEEKLFF. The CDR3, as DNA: TGTGCCAGCTCACCGGCGGTAGAGGAAAAACTGTTTTTT.

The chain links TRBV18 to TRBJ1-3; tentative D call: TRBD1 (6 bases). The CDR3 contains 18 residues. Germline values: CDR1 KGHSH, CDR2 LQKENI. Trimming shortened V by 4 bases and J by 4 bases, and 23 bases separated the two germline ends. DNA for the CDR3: TGTGCCAGCTCACTCACATCTCCAGGGGCGGTCGACGGAAACACCATATATTTT. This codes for CASSLTSPGAVDGNTIYF.

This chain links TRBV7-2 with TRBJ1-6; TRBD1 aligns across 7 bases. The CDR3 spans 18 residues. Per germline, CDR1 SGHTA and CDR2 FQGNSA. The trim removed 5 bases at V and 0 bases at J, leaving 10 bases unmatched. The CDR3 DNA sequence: TGTGCCAGCAGCGAGAGACCCAGGGGGAGCTCCTATAATTCACCCCTCCACTTT. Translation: CASSERPRGSSYNSPLHF.